The T cell receptor beta chain described here comes from a study of blood T cell repertoires in COVID-19. About the research overall: The study drew acute and convalescent COVID-19 samples from the United States, Italy and Spain. T cells, B-cell-depleted T cells, or PBMCs provided the cDNA or gDNA that served as material.

This CDR3 region has 12 residues. Per germline, CDR1 MNHEY and CDR2 SVGAGI. J was trimmed by 10 bases and V by 8 bases; bases with no gene match: 7. Original processing notes: It was from reference gene primer amplification that nucleated cell counts were estimated. Sequencing used immunoSEQ multiplex PCR; TCRdb keeps in-frame clones, though not all of them. That table gives V, J and clone size, and the DNA gave D and trimming. This sample has roughly 250,000 clones, with 70% to 90% found just once. This chain joins TRBV6-5 and TRBJ2-1, with 8 nucleotides matching TRBD2. The sequence came from a woman aged 45-59 years who had recovered from COVID-19. Material: PBMCs or T cells enriched from blood (not recorded which). CDR3 loop: CASGSIAGEQFF. The DNA of the CDR3 is TGTGCCAGCGGATCCATAGCGGGAGAGCAGTTCTTC.